This T cell receptor (beta chain) was observed in a study of blood T cell repertoires in COVID-19. The ends were cut back, 3 bases at V and 1 base at J, with 6 bases in the middle. This CDR3 is built from 13 residues. Looked up from germline, CDR1 is MNHEY and CDR2 is SMNVEV (reference sequence). The data were produced by immunoSEQ multiplex PCR, yet TCRdb's version contains in-frame clones alone and is incomplete. The repertoire includes some 260,000 clones, roughly 90% of them detected once, and roughly 0.8% sits in the top ten. This rearrangement joins TRBV27 to TRBJ1-1, with D unclear. Sequencing input: peripheral blood. The receptor's source is a woman in her twenties or thirties with acute or convalescent COVID-19. CDR3 loop: CASSFVANTEAFF. As DNA, the CDR3 is TGTGCCAGCAGTTTTGTGGCGAACACTGAAGCTTTCTTT.